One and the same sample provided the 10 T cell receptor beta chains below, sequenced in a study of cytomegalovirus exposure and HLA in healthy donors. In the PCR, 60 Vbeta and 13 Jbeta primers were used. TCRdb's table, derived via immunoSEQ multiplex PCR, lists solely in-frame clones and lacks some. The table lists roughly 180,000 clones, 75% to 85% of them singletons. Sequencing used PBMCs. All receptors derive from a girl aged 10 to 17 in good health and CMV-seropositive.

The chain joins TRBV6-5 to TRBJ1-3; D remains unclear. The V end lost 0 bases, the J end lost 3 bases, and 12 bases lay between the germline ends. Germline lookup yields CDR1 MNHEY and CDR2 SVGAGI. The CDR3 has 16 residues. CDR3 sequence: CASSYSGWAGGNTIYF. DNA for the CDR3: TGTGCCAGCAGTTACTCCGGATGGGCTGGTGGAAACACCATATATTTT.

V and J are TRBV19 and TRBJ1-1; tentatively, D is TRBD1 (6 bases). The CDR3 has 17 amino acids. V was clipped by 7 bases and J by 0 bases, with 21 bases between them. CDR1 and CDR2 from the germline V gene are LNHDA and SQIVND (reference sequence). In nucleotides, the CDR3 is TGTGCCAGTACCGACCACAGGGTGTCCTCTGTGAACACTGAAGCTTTCTTT. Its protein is CASTDHRVSSVNTEAFF.

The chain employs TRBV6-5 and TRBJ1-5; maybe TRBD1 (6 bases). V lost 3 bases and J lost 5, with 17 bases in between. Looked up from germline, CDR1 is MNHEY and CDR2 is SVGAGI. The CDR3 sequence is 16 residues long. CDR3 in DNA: TGTGCCAGCAGTTATCCGGGGGGCGGTCCGGATCAGCCCCAGCATTTT. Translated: CASSYPGGGPDQPQHF.

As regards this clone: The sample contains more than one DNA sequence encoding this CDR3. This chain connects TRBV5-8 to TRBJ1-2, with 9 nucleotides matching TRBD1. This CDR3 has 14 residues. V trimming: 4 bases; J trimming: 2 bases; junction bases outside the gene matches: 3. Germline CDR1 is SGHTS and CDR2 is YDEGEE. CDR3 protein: CASSLQGANYGYTF. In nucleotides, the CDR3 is TGTGCCAGCAGCCTACAGGGGGCAAACTATGGCTACACCTTC.

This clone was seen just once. The CDR3 protein is CASSLGRGRGANVLTF. Written as DNA, the CDR3 is TGTGCCAGCAGTTTAGGCAGGGGGCGCGGGGCCAACGTCCTGACTTTC. The chain couples TRBV27 to TRBJ2-6, with 8 bases identical to TRBD1. CDR3 length: 16 residues. The junction had 4 bases not matched to a gene; V was cut back by 2 bases and J by 4 bases. Germline CDR1 reads MNHEY; CDR2 reads SMNVEV (reference sequence).

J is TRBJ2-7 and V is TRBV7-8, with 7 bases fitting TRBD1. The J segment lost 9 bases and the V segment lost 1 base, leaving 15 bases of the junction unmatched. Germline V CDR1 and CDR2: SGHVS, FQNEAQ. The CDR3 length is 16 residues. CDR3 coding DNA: TGTGCCAGCAGCTTAGGACTCCAGGGGGTATCTGTGGGGCAGTACTTC. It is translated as CASSLGLQGVSVGQYF.

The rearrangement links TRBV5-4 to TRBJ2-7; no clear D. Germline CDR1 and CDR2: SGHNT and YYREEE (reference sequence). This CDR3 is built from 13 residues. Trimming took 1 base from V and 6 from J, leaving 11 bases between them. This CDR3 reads CASSLFAAGEQYF. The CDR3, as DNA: TGTGCCAGCAGCTTGTTTGCCGCCGGCGAGCAGTACTTC.

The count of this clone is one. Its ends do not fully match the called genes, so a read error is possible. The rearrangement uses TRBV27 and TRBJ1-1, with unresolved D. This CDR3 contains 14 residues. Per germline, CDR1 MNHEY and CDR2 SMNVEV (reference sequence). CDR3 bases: TGTGCCACCAGATCGTTCGGGGTGAATACTGAAGCTTTCTTT. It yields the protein CATRSFGVNTEAFF.

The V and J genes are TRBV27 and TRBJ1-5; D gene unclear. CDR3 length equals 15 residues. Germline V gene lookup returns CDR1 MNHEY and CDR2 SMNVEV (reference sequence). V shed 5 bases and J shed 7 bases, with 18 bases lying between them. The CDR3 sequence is CASSQTGFHGQPQHF. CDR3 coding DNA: TGTGCCAGCAGTCAGACGGGGTTCCACGGGCAGCCCCAGCATTTT.

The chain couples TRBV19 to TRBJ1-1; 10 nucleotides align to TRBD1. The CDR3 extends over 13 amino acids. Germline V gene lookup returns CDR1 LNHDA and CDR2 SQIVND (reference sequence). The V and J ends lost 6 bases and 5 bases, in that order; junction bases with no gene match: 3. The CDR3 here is CASRTGGWTEAFF. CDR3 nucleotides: TGTGCCAGTAGGACAGGGGGCTGGACTGAAGCTTTCTTT.